The rows below give T cell receptor beta chains drawn from one sample of a study of blood T cell repertoires in COVID-19. Sequencing was performed with immunoSEQ multiplex PCR; in TCRdb, only in-frame clones are kept and a portion is missing. This table holds 200,000 to 300,000 clones, around 87% found once. Sample: peripheral blood. The source of these receptors is a woman in her forties or fifties with acute or convalescent COVID-19. The CDR3 runs from the conserved cysteine through the conserved F or W. Fields, in order: clone size, J gene, D gene, V gene, CDR3 DNA, CDR3 protein. D genes are given only for firm matches. Only part of the rows carry a size: once, few, many, or a class if the clone is expanded.

size: NA
J: TRBJ1-5
D: NA
V: TRBV24-1
DNA: TGTGCCACCAGTGATCCAACCGGGGGGTGGAATCAGCCCCAGCATTTT
CDR3: CATSDPTGGWNQPQHF

size: NA
J: TRBJ2-2
D: TRBD2
V: TRBV7-9
DNA: TGTGCCAGCAGCCCCAGACTAGCGGTGGCCGGGGAGCTGTTTTTT
CDR3: CASSPRLAVAGELFF

size: NA
J: TRBJ1-4
D: TRBD1
V: TRBV2
DNA: TGTGCCAGCAGGGAAAACAGGGGAACTAATGAAAAACTGTTTTTT
CDR3: CASRENRGTNEKLFF

size: NA
J: TRBJ2-7
D: NA
V: TRBV11-2
DNA: TGTGCCAGCAGCTACGGGCTAGAGGGCGAGCAGTACTTC
CDR3: CASSYGLEGEQYF

size: NA
J: TRBJ2-7
D: TRBD2
V: TRBV28
DNA: TGTGCCAGCACCGGGGGGGGCACCTACGAGCAGTACTTC
CDR3: CASTGGGTYEQYF

size: NA
J: TRBJ1-1
D: NA
V: TRBV7-8
DNA: TGTGCCAGCAGCCTAAGGGAGTCTACCACTGAAGCTTTCTTT
CDR3: CASSLRESTTEAFF

size: NA
J: TRBJ2-1
D: TRBD2
V: TRBV9
DNA: TGTGCCAGCACCCTTGACCCTAGCGGGAGCAACTATGAGCAGTTCTTC
CDR3: CASTLDPSGSNYEQFF

size: NA
J: TRBJ2-3
D: TRBD1
V: TRBV28
DNA: TGTGCCAGCAGTTTACGACAGGGTAGTACAGATACGCAGTATTTT
CDR3: CASSLRQGSTDTQYF

size: NA
J: TRBJ2-1
D: TRBD1
V: TRBV6-1
DNA: TGTGCCAGCAGCGAAATAACAGGGGAGTGGGACAATGAGCAGTTCTTC
CDR3: CASSEITGEWDNEQFF

size: NA
J: TRBJ2-1
D: NA
V: TRBV6-5
DNA: TGTGCCAGCACACAGGGACGGAATGAGCAGTTCTTC
CDR3: CASTQGRNEQFF

size: few
J: TRBJ2-1
D: NA
V: TRBV28
DNA: TGTGCCAGCAGTTCTTTTGGGGGGGCGGGACCCTCCTACAATGAGCAGTTCTTC
CDR3: CASSSFGGAGPSYNEQFF

size: NA
J: TRBJ1-5
D: NA
V: TRBV28
DNA: TGTGCCAGCAGCCACTCGCTGGGCAGCAATCAGCCCCAGCATTTT
CDR3: CASSHSLGSNQPQHF

size: NA
J: TRBJ2-3
D: NA
V: TRBV6-4
DNA: TGTGCCAGCAGTGACTCAGGGGGCACAGATACGCAGTATTTT
CDR3: CASSDSGGTDTQYF

size: NA
J: TRBJ2-7
D: NA
V: TRBV27
DNA: TGTGCCAGCAGTTTCGGCAGGGGCAACGAGCAGTACTTC
CDR3: CASSFGRGNEQYF

size: NA
J: TRBJ2-1
D: TRBD2
V: TRBV27
DNA: TGTGCCAGCAGTTTATCGTTTGGGGGGACTAGCGGGATAGGCAGGGGCAATGAGCAGTTCTTC
CDR3: CASSLSFGGTSGIGRGNEQFF

size: NA
J: TRBJ2-7
D: TRBD1
V: TRBV28
DNA: TGTGCCAGCAGGACAGGGACGCCAACCTACGAGCAGTACTTC
CDR3: CASRTGTPTYEQYF

size: NA
J: TRBJ2-5
D: NA
V: TRBV30
DNA: TGTGCCTGGAGTGCCCCGTTCAGGGGGGTCCAAGAGACCCAGTACTTC
CDR3: CAWSAPFRGVQETQYF

size: NA
J: TRBJ2-7
D: NA
V: TRBV5-1
DNA: TGCGCCAGCAGACGGGACAATGAGGAGCAGTACTTC
CDR3: CASRRDNEEQYF

size: NA
J: TRBJ2-7
D: NA
V: TRBV21-1
DNA: TGTGCCACCCTGTCTAAAGGGAGGACAAGTGAATACGAGCAGTACTTC
CDR3: CATLSKGRTSEYEQYF

size: NA
J: TRBJ2-7
D: TRBD2
V: TRBV5-1
DNA: TGCGCCAGCAGCTTTCTAGCGGGAGAAGAATACGAGCAGTACTTC
CDR3: CASSFLAGEEYEQYF

size: few
J: TRBJ2-1
D: NA
V: TRBV3-1/TRBV3-2
DNA: TGTGCCAGCAGCCAATTGAACAGCTCCTACAATGAGCAGTTCTTC
CDR3: CASSQLNSSYNEQFF

size: NA
J: TRBJ1-4
D: NA
V: TRBV5-1
DNA: TGCGCCAGCAGCTTGGCCGGTCGACTTAATGAAAAACTGTTTTTT
CDR3: CASSLAGRLNEKLFF

size: NA
J: TRBJ2-5
D: TRBD1
V: TRBV5-1
DNA: TGCGCCAGCAGTCTGACAGGGGGCCAAGAGACCCAGTACTTC
CDR3: CASSLTGGQETQYF

size: NA
J: TRBJ1-1
D: TRBD1
V: TRBV5-4
DNA: TGTGCCAGCAGCTCTGGACAGGGGAGAGAAGCTTTCTTT
CDR3: CASSSGQGREAFF

size: once
J: TRBJ2-7
D: NA
V: TRBV21-1
DNA: TGTGCCAGCAGCAGGCCGGGGGGTAGCGGAAGCTCCTACGAGCAGTACTTC
CDR3: CASSRPGGSGSSYEQYF

size: NA
J: TRBJ1-3
D: NA
V: TRBV2
DNA: TGTGCCAGCAGTTTAGACCGACTTACAGGAAACACCATATATTTT
CDR3: CASSLDRLTGNTIYF

size: NA
J: TRBJ2-1
D: NA
V: TRBV11-2
DNA: TGTGCCAGCAGCTTAGGATGGGGGCTTAATCAGTTCTTC
CDR3: CASSLGWGLNQFF

size: NA
J: TRBJ2-5
D: TRBD2
V: TRBV6-5
DNA: TGTGCCAGCAGTCCGATGCTAGCGGGAGAGACCCAGTACTTC
CDR3: CASSPMLAGETQYF

size: NA
J: TRBJ1-2
D: NA
V: TRBV28
DNA: TGTGCCAGCAGTTTGTCTCGTAACTATGGCTACACCTTC
CDR3: CASSLSRNYGYTF

size: NA
J: TRBJ2-7
D: NA
V: TRBV6-5
DNA: TGTGCCAGCAGTTACTGGGCACCCTCGACCTCCTACGAGCAGTACTTC
CDR3: CASSYWAPSTSYEQYF

size: few
J: TRBJ1-1
D: TRBD1
V: TRBV6-2/TRBV6-3
DNA: TGTGCCAGCAGTGGGACAGAGAACACTGAAGCTTTCTTT
CDR3: CASSGTENTEAFF

size: NA
J: TRBJ2-2
D: NA
V: TRBV9
DNA: TGTGCCAGCAGCGACCCAACTTCCGGCACCGGGGAGCTGTTTTTT
CDR3: CASSDPTSGTGELFF

size: NA
J: TRBJ2-7
D: NA
V: TRBV5-5
DNA: TGTGCCAGCAGCTTGCCCGTCCAGGCCCACGAGCAGTACTTC
CDR3: CASSLPVQAHEQYF

size: NA
J: TRBJ2-7
D: TRBD1
V: TRBV3-1/TRBV3-2
DNA: TGTGCCAGCAGCCAAGCCTTCCGGGACAGAGTATACTTC
CDR3: CASSQAFRDRVYF

size: NA
J: TRBJ1-3
D: NA
V: TRBV21-1
DNA: NA
CDR3: CASSNWGPGTENTIYF

size: NA
J: TRBJ1-4
D: TRBD1
V: TRBV10-3
DNA: TGTGCCATTCGGGGGACAGGGAAGAGCGAAAAACTGTTTTTT
CDR3: CAIRGTGKSEKLFF

size: NA
J: TRBJ1-2
D: TRBD1
V: TRBV12-5
DNA: TGTGCTAGTGGTTTGGGTACTCCGGGACAGGGGGCTGGTAGGGACTATGGCTACACCTTC
CDR3: CASGLGTPGQGAGRDYGYTF

size: once
J: TRBJ2-1
D: NA
V: TRBV7-9
DNA: TGTGCCAGCATCACCGCGGAGGGCCTATACAATGAGCAGTTCTTC
CDR3: CASITAEGLYNEQFF

size: NA
J: TRBJ2-3
D: TRBD2
V: TRBV7-2
DNA: TGTGCCAGCAGCTTAGTAGGGACTAGCGCAGATACGCAGTATTTT
CDR3: CASSLVGTSADTQYF

size: NA
J: TRBJ1-2
D: NA
V: TRBV5-4
DNA: TGTGCCAGCAGCCCCCCGGGGGGGAACTATGGCTACACCTTC
CDR3: CASSPPGGNYGYTF

size: NA
J: TRBJ2-7
D: NA
V: TRBV6-2/TRBV6-3
DNA: TGTGCCAGCAGTTATCTGGCAGGGACCTACGAGCAGTACTTC
CDR3: CASSYLAGTYEQYF

size: NA
J: TRBJ2-7
D: TRBD2
V: TRBV5-4
DNA: TGTGCCAGCAGCCTCCGACTAGCGGGAGGGCCCCACGAGCAGTACTTC
CDR3: CASSLRLAGGPHEQYF

size: NA
J: TRBJ2-5
D: TRBD2
V: TRBV10-3
DNA: TGTGCCATCAGTGGGGCTAGCGGGAGAGAGACCCAGTACTTC
CDR3: CAISGASGRETQYF

size: NA
J: TRBJ1-3
D: NA
V: TRBV4-3
DNA: TGCGCCAGCAGCCAAGAGCGACAGATTCTCTCTGGAAACACCATATATTTT
CDR3: CASSQERQILSGNTIYF

size: NA
J: TRBJ2-3
D: TRBD2
V: TRBV28
DNA: TGTGCCAGCAGTTTTTGGGGACTAGCGGGTACAGATACGCAGTATTTT
CDR3: CASSFWGLAGTDTQYF

size: NA
J: TRBJ2-2
D: TRBD2
V: TRBV19
DNA: TGTGCCAGTAAAAAGCGGGAGGGTGGCACCGGGGAGCTGTTTTTT
CDR3: CASKKREGGTGELFF

size: NA
J: TRBJ2-7
D: TRBD2
V: TRBV27
DNA: TGTGCCAGCAGCCTGAGACTAGCGGGAGTTCAGGGTGAGCAGTACTTC
CDR3: CASSLRLAGVQGEQYF

size: NA
J: TRBJ2-7
D: NA
V: TRBV20-1
DNA: TGCAGGCCGGGACAAGCCTACGAGCAGTACTTC
CDR3: CRPGQAYEQYF

size: once
J: TRBJ1-4
D: TRBD1
V: TRBV27
DNA: TGTGCCAGCAGTTCGGGACAGGGGAAGGAAAAACTGTTTTTT
CDR3: CASSSGQGKEKLFF

size: NA
J: TRBJ2-3
D: TRBD1
V: TRBV7-2
DNA: TGTGCCAGCAGCCCCGGGACAGGGGGAAACCCCAGCACAGATACGCAGTATTTT
CDR3: CASSPGTGGNPSTDTQYF

size: NA
J: TRBJ2-7
D: NA
V: TRBV18
DNA: TGTGCCAGCTCACCACCGGGGGGGCCAGGCCCCACCAACGAGCAGTACTTC
CDR3: CASSPPGGPGPTNEQYF